This T cell receptor beta chain originates from a study of tumor and adjacent non-tumor tissue in lung cancer (dated 2018 in TCRdb). About the investigation overall: Of the cohort, over 9 patients had adenocarcinoma, 2 had squamous cell carcinoma and 1 had small cell lung cancer. Ages among the 15 or so patients ranged from about 30 to 85 years, there were ten or so men and 5 women, and disease was at TNM stage I to III. In total, sequencing yielded under 150 million productive TCRbeta reads, which works out to an average of around 3.9 million reads per sample. Using bulk TCRbeta repertoires from roughly 14 lung cancer patients, the study set lung tumor tissue side by side with matched distant non-tumor lung tissue. For each patient, one tumor sample and one normal lung sample were taken, giving about 29 paired specimens that underwent TCRbeta CDR3 sequencing. Findings and caveats that apply to the study as a whole: The sequencing platform is not named in the methods, and unique molecular identifiers are not mentioned. Younger patients had significantly higher TCR diversity, and higher tumor TCR diversity was associated with shorter overall and disease-free survival. Tumor tissue showed significantly higher TCR diversity (inverse Simpson) than normal lung tissue, at about 410 vs 180 (P = 0.0075, Mann-Whitney U test). The top 100 clones accounted for a significantly larger cumulative portion of the repertoire in normal lung than in tumor tissue. Peripheral blood was not sequenced, so blood TCRbeta repertoires were not examined in the lung cancer patients of the study. With only about 16 patients in the cohort, the authors noted that larger samples and more detailed clinical data are needed.

This clonotype showed up just a few times. It lacks a known antigen. Qualities for individual bases were not recorded, and no much larger clone is one base off. Library creation used multiplex PCR. Sequencing relied on an Illumina HiSeq 2500. TCRbeta libraries were constructed through three rounds of nested PCR with primers (Table S4) according to protocols adapted from ARM-PCR. PCR products of 200-500 bp were gel-excised and purified with the QIAquick gel extraction kit before sequencing. Processing in the source paper ran as follows. Trimmomatic was used to clean the reads, FLASH was used to merge the reads into complete CDR3 sequences, and MiTCR was used to assign the reads to V(D)J germline segments. Clonal diversity was computed as the inverse Simpson's index with VDJtools. Productive reads were defined as in-frame sequences without a premature stop codon. Clones were called with MiXCR by TCRdb after fastp trimmed the public reads at Q25, and only in-frame beta chains were retained. Each CDR3 protein gets just one entry, which takes the most common genes and DNA from the rows behind it. Clone size and V and J calls follow TCRdb, not the original study. The sample table contains approximately 79,000 distinct CDR3 sequences; only one count was recorded for about 61% of them. The top ten clones comprise 15% of the sample.

Bulk unsorted tissue served as the source for RNA extraction, and RNA quality was assessed using a NanoDrop ND-1000 and an Agilent 2100. All donors had newly diagnosed lung cancer, had not received prior chemotherapy, and were admitted for thoracic surgery in China between August and November 2014. Patients with previous radiotherapy or chemotherapy, or with another concurrent cancer, were excluded from the study. Surgical tissue pieces of about 1-2.1 cm3 were preserved in RNAlater solution and stored at -80 °C until use. The germline V gene sets CDR1 to MDHEN and CDR2 to SYDVKM. Measured from the cysteine to the phenylalanine, the CDR3 is 16 residues long. Kept here is only the CDR3 DNA, which spans 48 bases and is read in frame from base 1. The junction shows trimming of 5 bases on V and 0 bases on J, and the gene matches do not reach 7 bases of it.

The sequence is built from TRBV28 and TRBJ1-3; 7 bases in the junction line up with TRBD1. The receptor was derived from a man between 65 and 80 years old with non-small cell lung cancer. Sequenced input: lung tumor tissue. In nucleotides, the sequence is TGTGCCAGCAGTCTACGGACAGGCGTCTCTGGAAACACCATATATTTT. This sequence encodes CASSLRTGVSGNTIYF.